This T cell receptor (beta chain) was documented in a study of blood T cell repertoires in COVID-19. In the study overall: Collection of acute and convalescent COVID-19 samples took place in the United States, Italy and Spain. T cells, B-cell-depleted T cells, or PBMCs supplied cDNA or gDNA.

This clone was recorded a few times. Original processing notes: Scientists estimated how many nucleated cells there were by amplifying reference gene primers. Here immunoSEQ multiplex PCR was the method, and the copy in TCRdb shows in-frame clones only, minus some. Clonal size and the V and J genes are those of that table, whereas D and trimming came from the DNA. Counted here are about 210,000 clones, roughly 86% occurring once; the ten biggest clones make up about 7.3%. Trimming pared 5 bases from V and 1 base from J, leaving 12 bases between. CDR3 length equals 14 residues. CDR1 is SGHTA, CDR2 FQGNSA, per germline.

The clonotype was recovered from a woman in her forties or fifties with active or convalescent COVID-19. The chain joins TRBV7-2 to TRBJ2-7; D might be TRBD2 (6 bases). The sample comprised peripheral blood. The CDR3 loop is CASSPTSPSYEQYF. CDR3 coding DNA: TGTGCCAGCAGCCCAACTAGCCCGTCCTACGAGCAGTACTTC. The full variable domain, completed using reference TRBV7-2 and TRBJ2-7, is GAGVSQSPSNKVTEKGKDVELRCDPISGHTALYWYRQSLGQGLEFLIYFQGNSAPDKSGLPSDRFSAERTGGSVSTLTIQRTQQEDSAVYLCASSPTSPSYEQYFGPGTRLTVT.